This TCR beta chain was captured by sequencing in a study of beta chain features in type 1 diabetes. cDNA synthesis used the whole RNA isolate, giving expressed TCRB sequences. Clones were sequenced by immunoSEQ multiplex PCR, and TCRdb holds only the in-frame ones, with some missing. Of 350,000 to 450,000 clones listed, roughly 14% were seen once; the top ten hold under 0.04%. Germline CDR1 GTSNPN, CDR2 SVGIG (reference sequence). With 0 bases removed from V and 6 bases from J, the gap between germline ends came to 20 bases. This CDR3 region has 16 residues. Sequenced: naive CD4+ T cells from blood. The clonotype comes from a young man in good health. The chain links TRBV30 to TRBJ1-1, with D maybe TRBD1 (5 bases). CDR3 sequence: CAWSVPTGPPDSEAFF. The CDR3 coding sequence is TGTGCCTGGAGTGTACCGACGGGGCCACCAGACTCTGAAGCTTTCTTT.